The clone carrying this TCR beta chain has only a few counts. Its specificity is not known. V was clipped by 7 bases and J by 2 bases, with 11 bases between them. The CDR3 sequence is 13 residues long. Germline loops: CDR1 SGHTA, CDR2 FQGNSA. The entry originates in a study of T cell repertoires in cytomegalovirus infection. The overall study: Public TCR beta signature analysis indicated the presence of both CMV infection and matching HLA type.

Each CDR3 protein is one row after TCRdb ran MiXCR on the reads. The top ten clones hold roughly a sixth of a sample with about 500,000 distinct CDR3 sequences, around 35% of them seen once. The rearrangement links TRBV7-2 to TRBJ2-5; D uncertain. This TCR derives from a human donor in good health (CMV status not recorded). Some clones in this sample may be carry-over from other donors' samples. The sample here was cultured PBMCs, taken from culture after CMV antigen stimulation. CDR3 nucleotides: TGTGCCAGCACCTCCCTCCCACAAGAGACCCAGTACTTC. This encodes CASTSLPQETQYF.